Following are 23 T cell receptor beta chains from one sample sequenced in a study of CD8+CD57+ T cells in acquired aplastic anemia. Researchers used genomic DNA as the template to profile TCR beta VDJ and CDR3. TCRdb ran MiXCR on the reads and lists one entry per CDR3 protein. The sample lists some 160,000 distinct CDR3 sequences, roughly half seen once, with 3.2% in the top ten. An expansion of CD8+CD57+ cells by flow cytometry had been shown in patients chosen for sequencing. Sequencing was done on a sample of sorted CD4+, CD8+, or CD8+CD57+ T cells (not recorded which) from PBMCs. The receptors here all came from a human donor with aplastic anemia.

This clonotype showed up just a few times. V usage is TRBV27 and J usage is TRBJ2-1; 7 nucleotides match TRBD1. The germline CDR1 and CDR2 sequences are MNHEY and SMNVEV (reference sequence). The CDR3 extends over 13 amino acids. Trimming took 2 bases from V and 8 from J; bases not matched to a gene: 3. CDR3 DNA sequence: TGTGCCAGCAGTTTAATGAGGGGGCATGAGCAGTTCTTC. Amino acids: CASSLMRGHEQFF.

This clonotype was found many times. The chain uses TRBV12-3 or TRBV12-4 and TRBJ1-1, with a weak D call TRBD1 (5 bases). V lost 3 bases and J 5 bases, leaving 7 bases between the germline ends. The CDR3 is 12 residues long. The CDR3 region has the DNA TGTGCCAGCAGTTTGAGGGGAACTGAAGCTTTCTTT. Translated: CASSLRGTEAFF.

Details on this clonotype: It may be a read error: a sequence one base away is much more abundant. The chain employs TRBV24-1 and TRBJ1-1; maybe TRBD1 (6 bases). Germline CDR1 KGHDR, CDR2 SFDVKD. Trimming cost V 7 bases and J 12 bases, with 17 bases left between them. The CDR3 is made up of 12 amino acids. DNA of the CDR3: TGTGCCACCAGCCTAAGCAACAGGGAGACTTTCTTT. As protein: CATSLSNRETFF.

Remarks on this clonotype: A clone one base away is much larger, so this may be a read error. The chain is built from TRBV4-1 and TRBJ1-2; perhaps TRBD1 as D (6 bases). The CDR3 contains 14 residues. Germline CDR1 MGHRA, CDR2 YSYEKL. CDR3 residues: CASSQPPGAYGHTF. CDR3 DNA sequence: TGCGCCAGCAGCCAGCCCCCGGGGGCGTATGGCCACACCTTC.

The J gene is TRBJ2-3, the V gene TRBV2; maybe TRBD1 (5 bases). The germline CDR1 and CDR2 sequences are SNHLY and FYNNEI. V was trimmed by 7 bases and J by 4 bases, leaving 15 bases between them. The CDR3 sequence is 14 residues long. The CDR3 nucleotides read TGTGCCAGCATCTTGACCAGGGAACCAGATACGCAGTATTTT. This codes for CASILTREPDTQYF.

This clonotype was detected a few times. The CDR3 DNA follows: TGTGCCAGCAGCCAGGGACAGGTCATATATGGCTACACCTTC. It is translated as CASSQGQVIYGYTF. The V and J genes are TRBV7-2 and TRBJ1-2; 8 bases align to TRBD1. CDR1 and CDR2 from the germline V gene are SGHTA and FQGNSA. V shed 5 bases and J 5 bases; nucleotides not matched to a gene: 7. The CDR3 spans 14 residues. Based on the CDR3 plus reference TRBV7-2 and TRBJ1-2, the full variable domain is GAGVSQSPSNKVTEKGKDVELRCDPISGHTALYWYRQSLGQGLEFLIYFQGNSAPDKSGLPSDRFSAERTGGSVSTLTIQRTQQEDSAVYLCASSQGQVIYGYTFGSGTRLTVV.

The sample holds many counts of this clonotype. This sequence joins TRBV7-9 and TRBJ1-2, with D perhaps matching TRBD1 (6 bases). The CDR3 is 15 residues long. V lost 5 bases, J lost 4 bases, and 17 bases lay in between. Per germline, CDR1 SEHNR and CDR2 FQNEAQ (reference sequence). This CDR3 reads CASSRTGNTVYGYTF. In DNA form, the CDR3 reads TGTGCCAGCAGCCGAACAGGGAACACCGTCTATGGCTACACCTTC.

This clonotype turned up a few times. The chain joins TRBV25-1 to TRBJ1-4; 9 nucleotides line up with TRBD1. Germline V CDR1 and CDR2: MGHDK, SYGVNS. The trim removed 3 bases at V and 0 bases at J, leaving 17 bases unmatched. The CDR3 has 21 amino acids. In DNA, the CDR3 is TGTGCCAGCAGTGACCCTAGGGGACAGGGCACCACCTCCGCAACTAATGAAAAACTGTTTTTT. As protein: CASSDPRGQGTTSATNEKLFF.

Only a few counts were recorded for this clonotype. The CDR3: CASTSGTGLYSNQPQHF. DNA for the CDR3: TGTGCCAGCACTTCCGGGACAGGCCTCTATAGCAATCAGCCCCAGCATTTT. The chain employs TRBV12-3 or TRBV12-4 and TRBJ1-5, with TRBD1 matching 8 bases. The CDR3 covers 17 residues. The junction had 11 bases not matched to a gene; V was cut back by 7 bases and J by 0 bases.

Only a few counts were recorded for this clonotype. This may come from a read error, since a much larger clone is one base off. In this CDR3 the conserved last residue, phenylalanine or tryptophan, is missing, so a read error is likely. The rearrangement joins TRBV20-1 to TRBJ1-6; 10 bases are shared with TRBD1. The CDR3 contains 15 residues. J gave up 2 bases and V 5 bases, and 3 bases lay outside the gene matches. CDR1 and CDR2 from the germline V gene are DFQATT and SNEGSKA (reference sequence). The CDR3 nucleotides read TGCAGTGCTCGGGACAGGGGCGCCTATAATTCACCCCTCCACTTG. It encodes CSARDRGAYNSPLHL.

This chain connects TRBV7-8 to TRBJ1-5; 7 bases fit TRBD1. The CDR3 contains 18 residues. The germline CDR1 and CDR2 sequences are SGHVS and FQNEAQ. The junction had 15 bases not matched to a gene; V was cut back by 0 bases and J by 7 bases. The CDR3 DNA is TGTGCCAGCAGCTTAGCGGCCCGACGACAGGGTCTGGGCCAGCCCCAGCATTTT. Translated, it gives CASSLAARRQGLGQPQHF. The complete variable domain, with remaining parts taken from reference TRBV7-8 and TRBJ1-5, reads GAGVSQSPRYKVAKRGQDVALRCDPISGHVSLFWYQQALGQGPEFLTYFQNEAQLDKSGLPSDRFFAERPEGSVSTLKIQRTQQEDSAVYLCASSLAARRQGLGQPQHFGDGTRLSIL.

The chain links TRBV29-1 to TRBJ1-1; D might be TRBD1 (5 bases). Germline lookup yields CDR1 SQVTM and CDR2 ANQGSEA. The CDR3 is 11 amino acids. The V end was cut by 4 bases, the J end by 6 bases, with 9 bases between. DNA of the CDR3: TGCAGCGTTGGTCCGGGGGCTGAAGCTTTCTTT. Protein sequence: CSVGPGAEAFF.

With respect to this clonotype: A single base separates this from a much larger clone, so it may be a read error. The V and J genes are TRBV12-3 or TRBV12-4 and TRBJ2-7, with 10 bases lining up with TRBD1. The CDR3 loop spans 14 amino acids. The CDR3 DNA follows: TGTCCCAGCAGCCGGGGACAGGGGTCCCACGAGCAGTACTTC. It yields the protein CPSSRGQGSHEQYF.

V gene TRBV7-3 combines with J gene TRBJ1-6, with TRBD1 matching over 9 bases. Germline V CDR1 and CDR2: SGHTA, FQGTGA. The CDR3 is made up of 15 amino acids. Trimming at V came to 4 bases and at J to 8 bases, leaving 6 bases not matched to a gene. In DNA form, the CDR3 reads TGTGCCAGCAGCTCGGGGACAGGGTTGGATTCACCCCTCCACTTT. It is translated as CASSSGTGLDSPLHF.

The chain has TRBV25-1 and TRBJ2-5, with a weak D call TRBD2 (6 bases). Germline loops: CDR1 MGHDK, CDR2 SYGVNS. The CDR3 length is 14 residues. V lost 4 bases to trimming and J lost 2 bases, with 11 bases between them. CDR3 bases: TGTGCCAGCAGTGCCTGGGGGGTACAAGAGACCCAGTACTTC. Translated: CASSAWGVQETQYF.

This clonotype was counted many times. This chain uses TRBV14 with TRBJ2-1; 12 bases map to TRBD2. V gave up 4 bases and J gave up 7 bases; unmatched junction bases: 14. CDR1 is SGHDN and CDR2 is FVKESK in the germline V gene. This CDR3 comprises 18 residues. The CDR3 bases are TGTGCCAGCAGCCTTAGAAGGACTAGCGGGATTTCAGGGAATGAGCAGTTCTTC. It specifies CASSLRRTSGISGNEQFF.

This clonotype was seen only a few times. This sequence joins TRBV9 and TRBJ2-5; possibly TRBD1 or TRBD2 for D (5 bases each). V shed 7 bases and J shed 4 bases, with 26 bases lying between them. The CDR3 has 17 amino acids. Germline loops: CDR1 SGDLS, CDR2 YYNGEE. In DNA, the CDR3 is TGTGCCAGCTCAGGGAGATCGGGAATGGATGAAGGAGAGACCCAGTACTTC. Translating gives CASSGRSGMDEGETQYF.

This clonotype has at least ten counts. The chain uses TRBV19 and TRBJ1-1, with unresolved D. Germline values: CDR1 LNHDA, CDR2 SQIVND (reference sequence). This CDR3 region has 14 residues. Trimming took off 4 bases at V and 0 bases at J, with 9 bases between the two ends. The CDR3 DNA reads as TGTGCCAGTAGTACTGACGGATTGAACACTGAAGCTTTCTTT. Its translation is CASSTDGLNTEAFF.

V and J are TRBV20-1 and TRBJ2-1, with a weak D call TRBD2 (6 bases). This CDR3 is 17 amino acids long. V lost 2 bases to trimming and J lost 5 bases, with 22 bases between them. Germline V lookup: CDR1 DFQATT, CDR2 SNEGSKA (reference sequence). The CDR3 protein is CSARNGGALAKHNEQFF. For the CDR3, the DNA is TGCAGTGCTAGAAACGGGGGAGCACTAGCCAAACACAATGAGCAGTTCTTC.

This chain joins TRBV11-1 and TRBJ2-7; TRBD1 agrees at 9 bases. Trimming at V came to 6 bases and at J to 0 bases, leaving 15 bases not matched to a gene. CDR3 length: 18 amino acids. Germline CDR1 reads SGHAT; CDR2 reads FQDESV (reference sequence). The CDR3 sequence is CASSSTSAGTGSSYEQYV. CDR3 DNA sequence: TGTGCCAGCAGTTCGACATCCGCCGGGACAGGGAGCTCCTACGAGCAGTACGTC.

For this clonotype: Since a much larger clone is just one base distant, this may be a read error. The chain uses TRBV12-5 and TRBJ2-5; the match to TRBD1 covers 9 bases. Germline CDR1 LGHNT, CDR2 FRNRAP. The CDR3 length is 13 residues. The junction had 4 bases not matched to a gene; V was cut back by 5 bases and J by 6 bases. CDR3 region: CASGVDRGKTQYF. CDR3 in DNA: TGTGCTAGTGGTGTGGACAGGGGTAAGACCCAGTACTTC.

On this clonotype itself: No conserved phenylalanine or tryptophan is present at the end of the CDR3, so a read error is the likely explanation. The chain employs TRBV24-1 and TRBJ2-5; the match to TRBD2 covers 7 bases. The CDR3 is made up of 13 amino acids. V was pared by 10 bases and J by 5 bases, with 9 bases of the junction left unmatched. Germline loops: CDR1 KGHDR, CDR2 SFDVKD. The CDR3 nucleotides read TGTGCCACTGCGGGGGTCGGCGGGGAGACCCAGTACCTC. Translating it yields CATAGVGGETQYL.

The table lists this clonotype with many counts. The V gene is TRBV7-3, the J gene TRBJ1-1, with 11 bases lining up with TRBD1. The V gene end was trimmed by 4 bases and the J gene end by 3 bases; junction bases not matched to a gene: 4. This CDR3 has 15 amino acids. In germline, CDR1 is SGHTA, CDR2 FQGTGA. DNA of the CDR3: TGTGCCAGCAGCTGGACAGGGGGCGGAGACACTGAAGCTTTCTTT. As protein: CASSWTGGGDTEAFF.